These T cell receptor beta chains were read from a single sample in a study of OX40 agonist ivuxolimab in advanced cancers. The data were produced by immunoSEQ multiplex PCR, yet TCRdb's version contains in-frame clones alone and is incomplete. The data contain tens of thousands of clones, approximately 87% of them singletons. Here the sequenced sample was CD4+ or CD8+ T cells sorted from blood, taken in a trial of the OX40 agonist ivuxolimab. The receptors shown here come from an adult with an advanced solid tumor such as melanoma, head and neck, liver or kidney cancer. Each CDR3 is given with its conserved first and last residue. Each record gives: J gene, V gene, clone size, D gene, CDR3 protein, CDR3 DNA. A D gene is named only where the DNA matches it firmly. A clone size is listed for some rows: how often the clone was seen (once, few, many), or a class if it is expanded.

j_gene: TRBJ1-1; v_gene: TRBV11-3; abundance: NA; d_gene: TRBD1; CDR3aa: CASSGSTGTSAKAFF; CDR3nt: TGTGCCAGCAGCGGATCGACAGGGACCTCGGCCAAAGCTTTCTTT
j_gene: TRBJ1-3; v_gene: TRBV5-1; abundance: NA; d_gene: NA; CDR3aa: CASSLDLESGNTIYF; CDR3nt: TGCGCCAGCAGCTTGGATTTGGAGTCTGGAAACACCATATATTTT
j_gene: TRBJ2-2; v_gene: TRBV7-7; abundance: NA; d_gene: NA; CDR3aa: CATALGANTGELFF; CDR3nt: TGTGCCACCGCCTTAGGAGCGAACACCGGGGAGCTGTTTTTT
j_gene: TRBJ2-7; v_gene: TRBV11-1; abundance: NA; d_gene: NA; CDR3aa: CASSFGGRSSYEQYF; CDR3nt: TGTGCCAGCAGCTTCGGAGGGAGGAGCTCCTACGAGCAGTACTTC
j_gene: TRBJ2-3; v_gene: TRBV9; abundance: NA; d_gene: NA; CDR3aa: CASSPQWVAEDTQYF; CDR3nt: TGTGCCAGCAGCCCCCAGTGGGTTGCGGAAGATACGCAGTATTTT
j_gene: TRBJ2-7; v_gene: TRBV7-9; abundance: many; d_gene: TRBD1; CDR3aa: CASSLDGQGAVSYEQYF; CDR3nt: TGTGCCAGCAGCTTAGATGGGCAGGGGGCCGTCTCCTACGAGCAGTACTTC
j_gene: TRBJ1-4; v_gene: TRBV7-9; abundance: NA; d_gene: TRBD1; CDR3aa: CASSSGTGERKKLFF; CDR3nt: TGTGCCAGCAGCTCAGGGACAGGGGAGAGGAAAAAACTGTTTTTT
j_gene: TRBJ2-5; v_gene: TRBV19; abundance: NA; d_gene: NA; CDR3aa: CASSDWTSETQYF; CDR3nt: TGTGCCAGTAGTGACTGGACGTCAGAGACCCAGTACTTC
j_gene: TRBJ1-5; v_gene: TRBV28; abundance: NA; d_gene: TRBD1; CDR3aa: CASLAWTGGSNQPQHF; CDR3nt: TGTGCCAGCCTTGCCTGGACAGGGGGTAGCAATCAGCCCCAGCATTTT
j_gene: TRBJ1-1; v_gene: TRBV6-5; abundance: NA; d_gene: NA; CDR3aa: CASSYLVSSVTEAFF; CDR3nt: TGTGCCAGCAGTTACTTGGTCAGTTCGGTCACTGAAGCTTTCTTT
j_gene: TRBJ2-1; v_gene: TRBV28; abundance: NA; d_gene: TRBD1; CDR3aa: CASSSPGGFRDRDNNEQFF; CDR3nt: TGTGCCAGCAGTTCCCCCGGGGGGTTCCGGGACAGGGATAACAATGAGCAGTTCTTC
j_gene: TRBJ1-2; v_gene: TRBV20-1; abundance: NA; d_gene: NA; CDR3aa: CSILANYGYTF; CDR3nt: TGCAGTATCTTGGCTAACTATGGCTACACCTTC
j_gene: TRBJ1-2; v_gene: TRBV4-3; abundance: NA; d_gene: NA; CDR3aa: CASSQDQGPNYGYTF; CDR3nt: TGCGCCAGCAGCCAAGATCAGGGTCCTAACTATGGCTACACCTTC
j_gene: TRBJ2-3; v_gene: TRBV27; abundance: NA; d_gene: TRBD2; CDR3aa: CASSYRDGRSTNTQYF; CDR3nt: TGTGCCAGCAGTTATCGGGACGGGAGGAGCACAAATACGCAGTATTTT
j_gene: TRBJ1-3; v_gene: TRBV4-2; abundance: NA; d_gene: NA; CDR3aa: CASSQEWGDGNTIYF; CDR3nt: TGTGCCAGCAGCCAAGAGTGGGGGGACGGAAACACCATATATTTT
j_gene: TRBJ2-1; v_gene: TRBV4-1; abundance: few; d_gene: NA; CDR3aa: CASSQEPNYNEQFF; CDR3nt: TGCGCCAGCAGCCAAGAACCAAATTACAATGAGCAGTTCTTC
j_gene: TRBJ1-3; v_gene: TRBV5-6; abundance: NA; d_gene: NA; CDR3aa: CASSLGRISGNTIYF; CDR3nt: TGTGCCAGCAGCCTAGGACGGATCTCTGGAAACACCATATATTTT
j_gene: TRBJ1-5; v_gene: TRBV19; abundance: NA; d_gene: NA; CDR3aa: CASQGGSGSFQPQHF; CDR3nt: TGTGCCAGTCAGGGAGGATCAGGGAGTTTTCAGCCCCAGCATTTT
j_gene: TRBJ2-2; v_gene: TRBV18; abundance: NA; d_gene: TRBD2; CDR3aa: CASRRGGSNTGELFF; CDR3nt: TGTGCCAGCCGCCGGGGGGGATCGAACACCGGGGAGCTGTTTTTT
j_gene: TRBJ1-1; v_gene: TRBV5-1; abundance: NA; d_gene: NA; CDR3aa: CASSLEAEANTEAFF; CDR3nt: TGCGCCAGCAGCTTGGAAGCAGAAGCGAACACTGAAGCTTTCTTT
j_gene: TRBJ1-4; v_gene: TRBV2; abundance: NA; d_gene: TRBD1; CDR3aa: CASSVYPPPGQKNEKLFF; CDR3nt: TGTGCCAGCAGTGTATATCCCCCTCCGGGACAGAAAAATGAAAAACTGTTTTTT
j_gene: TRBJ1-2; v_gene: TRBV28; abundance: few; d_gene: TRBD1; CDR3aa: CASSFSPRQGPLYGYTF; CDR3nt: TGTGCCAGCAGCTTTTCCCCCCGACAGGGACCTCTATATGGCTACACCTTC
j_gene: TRBJ1-1; v_gene: TRBV7-2; abundance: NA; d_gene: NA; CDR3aa: CASSLVTTPTEAFF; CDR3nt: TGTGCCAGCAGCTTAGTTACTACACCAACTGAAGCTTTCTTT
j_gene: TRBJ2-5; v_gene: TRBV27; abundance: NA; d_gene: NA; CDR3aa: CASRRGSAQETQYF; CDR3nt: TGTGCCAGCAGGCGGGGTAGCGCACAAGAGACCCAGTACTTC
j_gene: TRBJ2-1; v_gene: TRBV27; abundance: NA; d_gene: NA; CDR3aa: CASSSIPGTRPNEQFF; CDR3nt: TGTGCCAGCAGTTCTATCCCCGGGACACGGCCCAATGAGCAGTTCTTC
j_gene: TRBJ1-6; v_gene: TRBV30; abundance: NA; d_gene: TRBD1; CDR3aa: CAWSGGQGNSPLHF; CDR3nt: TGTGCCTGGAGTGGGGGACAGGGAAATTCACCCCTCCACTTT
j_gene: TRBJ1-5; v_gene: TRBV19; abundance: NA; d_gene: NA; CDR3aa: CASSLQRGENQPQHF; CDR3nt: TGTGCCAGTAGTCTCCAGAGGGGGGAGAATCAGCCCCAGCATTTT
j_gene: TRBJ1-6; v_gene: TRBV28; abundance: medium-sized; d_gene: TRBD1; CDR3aa: CASSLTWTGIPYNSPLHF; CDR3nt: TGTGCCAGCAGTTTAACCTGGACAGGGATCCCCTATAATTCACCCCTCCACTTT
j_gene: TRBJ2-2; v_gene: TRBV5-6; abundance: NA; d_gene: NA; CDR3aa: CASSPPGHGTGELFF; CDR3nt: TGTGCCAGCAGCCCACCGGGTCACGGCACCGGGGAGCTGTTTTTT
j_gene: TRBJ1-5; v_gene: TRBV9; abundance: NA; d_gene: NA; CDR3aa: CASSSSLVLDWGNQPQHF; CDR3nt: TGTGCCAGCAGCTCCTCACTGGTGCTAGACTGGGGCAATCAGCCCCAGCATTTT
j_gene: TRBJ2-3; v_gene: TRBV9; abundance: NA; d_gene: TRBD2; CDR3aa: CASSVESGSGPDTQYF; CDR3nt: TGTGCCAGCAGCGTAGAGAGCGGGAGTGGCCCAGATACGCAGTATTTT
j_gene: TRBJ1-6; v_gene: TRBV19; abundance: NA; d_gene: NA; CDR3aa: CASSAGHGNSPLHF; CDR3nt: TGTGCCAGTAGCGCGGGACATGGAAATTCACCCCTCCACTTT
j_gene: TRBJ1-4; v_gene: TRBV4-2; abundance: NA; d_gene: NA; CDR3aa: CASSQGRSNEKLFF; CDR3nt: TGTGCCAGCAGCCAAGGAAGATCTAATGAAAAACTGTTTTTT
j_gene: TRBJ2-1; v_gene: TRBV30; abundance: NA; d_gene: NA; CDR3aa: CAWRAGVEQFF; CDR3nt: TGTGCCTGGAGGGCCGGAGTAGAGCAGTTCTTC
j_gene: TRBJ1-5; v_gene: TRBV18; abundance: NA; d_gene: NA; CDR3aa: CASSPEGSGPQHF; CDR3nt: TGTGCCAGCTCACCAGAGGGTTCGGGGCCCCAGCATTTT
j_gene: TRBJ2-3; v_gene: TRBV5-1; abundance: NA; d_gene: NA; CDR3aa: CASSWDTQDTQYF; CDR3nt: TGCGCCAGCAGCTGGGACACTCAGGATACGCAGTATTTT
j_gene: TRBJ2-1; v_gene: TRBV19; abundance: NA; d_gene: NA; CDR3aa: CATTRDSLVGEQFF; CDR3nt: TGTGCCACAACGCGGGACTCCCTCGTCGGCGAGCAGTTCTTC
j_gene: TRBJ2-7; v_gene: TRBV7-3; abundance: NA; d_gene: NA; CDR3aa: CASSPGRTAVGEQYF; CDR3nt: TGTGCCAGCAGCCCGGGTAGGACAGCGGTTGGCGAGCAGTACTTC
j_gene: TRBJ1-5; v_gene: TRBV7-9; abundance: few; d_gene: NA; CDR3aa: CASSKGEGPRDQPQHF; CDR3nt: TGTGCCAGCAGCAAAGGTGAAGGCCCGCGCGATCAGCCCCAGCATTTT
j_gene: TRBJ2-3; v_gene: TRBV28; abundance: NA; d_gene: NA; CDR3aa: CASTAGNVADTQYF; CDR3nt: TGTGCCAGTACGGCGGGTAACGTGGCAGATACGCAGTATTTT
j_gene: TRBJ2-7; v_gene: TRBV18; abundance: NA; d_gene: TRBD1; CDR3aa: CASSPLDRGQHEQYF; CDR3nt: TGTGCCAGCTCACCACTCGACAGGGGGCAACACGAGCAGTACTTC
j_gene: TRBJ1-1; v_gene: TRBV30; abundance: NA; d_gene: TRBD1; CDR3aa: CALGQGGAEAFF; CDR3nt: TGTGCCTTAGGACAGGGCGGCGCTGAAGCTTTCTTT
j_gene: TRBJ2-7; v_gene: TRBV5-1; abundance: NA; d_gene: NA; CDR3aa: CASSSDGYEQYF; CDR3nt: TGCGCCAGCAGCTCGGACGGCTACGAGCAGTACTTC
j_gene: TRBJ2-5; v_gene: TRBV4-2; abundance: NA; d_gene: NA; CDR3aa: CASSLAAGVQETQYF; CDR3nt: TGTGCCAGCAGCCTCGCGGCAGGGGTGCAAGAGACCCAGTACTTC
j_gene: TRBJ2-1; v_gene: TRBV28; abundance: NA; d_gene: TRBD2; CDR3aa: CAIRTGGPNNEQFF; CDR3nt: TGTGCCATCAGAACGGGGGGGCCCAACAATGAGCAGTTCTTC
j_gene: TRBJ2-2; v_gene: TRBV28; abundance: NA; d_gene: NA; CDR3aa: CAINTFGELFF; CDR3nt: TGTGCCATTAACACGTTCGGGGAGCTGTTTTTT
j_gene: TRBJ1-1; v_gene: TRBV6-4; abundance: NA; d_gene: NA; CDR3aa: CASSATRNTEAFF; CDR3nt: TGTGCCAGCAGTGCCACACGGAACACTGAAGCTTTCTTT
j_gene: TRBJ1-6; v_gene: TRBV28; abundance: NA; d_gene: NA; CDR3aa: CASSFQEPSPLHF; CDR3nt: TGTGCCAGCAGTTTCCAGGAGCCCTCACCCCTCCACTTT
j_gene: TRBJ2-7; v_gene: TRBV11-3; abundance: NA; d_gene: TRBD2; CDR3aa: CASSLTSGRAYEQYF; CDR3nt: TGTGCCAGCAGCTTGACTAGCGGGAGGGCCTACGAGCAGTACTTC
j_gene: TRBJ2-1; v_gene: TRBV11-3; abundance: few; d_gene: TRBD2; CDR3aa: CASSRRTSGRPNEQFF; CDR3nt: TGTGCCAGCAGCCGAAGGACTAGCGGGAGACCTAATGAGCAGTTCTTC
j_gene: TRBJ1-1; v_gene: TRBV7-2; abundance: NA; d_gene: TRBD1; CDR3aa: CASSLLGGSGEAFF; CDR3nt: TGTGCCAGCAGCTTATTAGGGGGCAGTGGTGAAGCTTTCTTT
j_gene: TRBJ2-1; v_gene: TRBV11-2; abundance: NA; d_gene: NA; CDR3aa: CASSLGGLWQFF; CDR3nt: TGTGCCAGCAGCTTAGGGGGACTCTGGCAGTTCTTC
j_gene: TRBJ2-3; v_gene: TRBV6-9; abundance: NA; d_gene: NA; CDR3aa: CASSHRGQSTDTQYF; CDR3nt: TGTGCCAGCAGTCATCGGGGGCAAAGCACAGATACGCAGTATTTT
j_gene: TRBJ1-1; v_gene: TRBV11-2; abundance: NA; d_gene: NA; CDR3aa: CASSLDRSGTEAFF; CDR3nt: TGTGCCAGCAGCTTAGATAGGTCGGGCACTGAAGCTTTCTTT